Shown below are 10 T cell receptor beta chains from a single sample sequenced in a study of blood T cell repertoires in COVID-19. Using immunoSEQ multiplex PCR, the repertoire was profiled, and TCRdb retains in-frame clones only, with some absent. The sample records approximately 100,000 clones, roughly nine tenths being singletons. The sequenced material came from peripheral blood. Receptor source: a human donor in a cohort sampled during active COVID-19.

This chain joins TRBV27 and TRBJ2-7, with 10 nucleotides matching TRBD2. Germline-derived CDR1 and CDR2 are MNHEY and SMNVEV (reference sequence). CDR3 size: 15 residues. With V trimmed by 3 bases and J by 8 bases, 10 bases remained unmatched. The CDR3 here is CASSFGTAGGLQQYF. In nucleotides, the CDR3 is TGTGCCAGCAGTTTTGGCACAGCGGGAGGGCTTCAGCAGTACTTC.

Concerning this clone itself: The conserved phenylalanine or tryptophan is not found at the CDR3 terminus, so this likely reflects a read error. It is unclear where the CDR3 begins or ends on the DNA, so no DNA is shown, and the CDR3 is as TCRdb lists it. The rearrangement joins TRBV11-2 to TRBJ1-2. With termini counted, the CDR3 has 8 amino acids. Per germline, CDR1 SGHAT and CDR2 FQNNGV. The CDR3 sequence: CASRFPRG.

The chain couples TRBV5-6 to TRBJ1-2; TRBD1 matches at 8 bases. Germline CDR1 is SGHDT and CDR2 is YYEEEE. The CDR3 has 15 amino acids. V shed 4 bases, J shed 8 bases, and the junction held 13 bases outside the gene matches. CDR3 in amino acids: CASSDIPTGGWGYTF. The CDR3 nucleotides are TGTGCCAGCAGCGACATACCCACAGGGGGATGGGGCTACACCTTC.

The CDR3 protein is CASSLAAGLGNTIYF. The CDR3, as DNA: TGTGCCAGCAGCTTAGCTGCAGGACTCGGAAACACCATATATTTT. The genes are TRBV7-2 and TRBJ1-3; D ambiguous. Germline V gene lookup returns CDR1 SGHTA and CDR2 FQGNSA. The CDR3 sequence is 15 residues long. Between the trimmed V and J ends, which lost 0 bases and 4 bases, there was a span of 10 bases.

The chain couples TRBV7-9 to TRBJ2-7, with a weak D call TRBD1 (5 bases). Germline V gene sequence: CDR1 SEHNR, CDR2 FQNEAQ (reference sequence). The germline V and J ends were trimmed by 4 bases and 4 bases, with 8 bases remaining between them. This CDR3 is built from 12 residues. The CDR3 reads CASSSPGYEQYF. The CDR3 DNA is TGTGCCAGCAGCTCCCCAGGGTACGAGCAGTACTTC.

The table lists this clone with a count of one. The chain uses TRBV29-1 and TRBJ1-2; no clear D gene. The CDR3 consists of 11 residues. With 1 base removed from V and 4 bases from J, the gap between germline ends came to 4 bases. Per germline, CDR1 SQVTM and CDR2 ANQGSEA. In nucleotides, the CDR3 is TGCAGCGTTGAAGGCGTCTATGGCTACACCTTC. Encoded protein: CSVEGVYGYTF. The entire variable domain, with the rest obtained from reference TRBV29-1 and TRBJ1-2, is as follows: SAVISQKPSRDICQRGTSLTIQCQVDSQVTMMFWYRQQPGQSLTLIATANQGSEATYESGFVIDKFPISRPNLTFSTLTVSNMSPEDSSIYLCSVEGVYGYTFGSGTRLTVV.

The chain combines TRBV5-8 with TRBJ2-1; TRBD2 matches 7 bases. V lost 4 bases and J lost 0; bases outside the gene matches: 7. The length of the CDR3 is 16 residues. Germline values: CDR1 SGHTS, CDR2 YDEGEE. The CDR3 sequence: CASSVRDYYSYNEQFF. CDR3 coding DNA: TGTGCCAGCAGCGTCCGGGACTACTACTCCTACAATGAGCAGTTCTTC.

The CDR3 sequence: CASSPLDRDGYGYTF. For the CDR3, the DNA is TGTGCCAGCTCACCACTGGACAGGGACGGTTATGGCTACACCTTC. V gene TRBV18 combines with J gene TRBJ1-2, with 8 nucleotides matching TRBD1. The CDR3 is 15 amino acids. V gave up 1 base and J gave up 5 bases; unmatched junction bases: 6. Germline loops: CDR1 KGHSH, CDR2 LQKENI.

The rearrangement links TRBV5-6 to TRBJ1-2; 7 bases are a match to TRBD1. The CDR3 is 15 residues long. CDR1 is SGHDT and CDR2 is YYEEEE in the germline V gene. Trimming at V came to 0 bases and at J to 4 bases, leaving 6 bases not matched to a gene. CDR3 nucleotides: TGTGCCAGCAGCTTGGAAAAGGGGGCTGTCTATGGCTACACCTTC. Translating gives CASSLEKGAVYGYTF.

The chain employs TRBV5-6 and TRBJ1-2; 10 bases line up with TRBD1. The junction had 10 bases not matched to a gene; V was cut back by 4 bases and J by 4 bases. The CDR3 runs 16 residues. CDR1 SGHDT and CDR2 YYEEEE come from the germline V gene. The CDR3 nucleotides are TGTGCCAGCAGCCACGGGACAGGGGCTATTGGCTATGGCTACACCTTC. This translates into CASSHGTGAIGYGYTF. Filled out from reference TRBV5-6 and TRBJ1-2, the complete variable domain reads DAGVTQSPTHLIKTRGQQVTLRCSPKSGHDTVSWYQQALGQGPQFIFQYYEEEERQRGNFPDRFSGHQFPNYSSELNVNALLLGDSALYLCASSHGTGAIGYGYTFGSGTRLTVV.